Listed below are T cell receptor beta chains from one sample, sequenced in a study of T cell repertoires in cytomegalovirus infection. Via MiXCR, TCRdb re-called the reads, giving one row per CDR3 protein. The data show nearly 650,000 distinct CDR3 sequences, about 24% seen once. The sample was CD8+ T cells from PBMCs. These receptors were taken from a human donor in good health (CMV status not recorded). Some clones in this sample may be carry-over from other donors' samples. The CDR3 runs from the conserved cysteine through the conserved F or W. Each record gives: clone size, D gene, V gene, J gene, CDR3 DNA, CDR3 protein. The D gene is left open where the match is weak. Clone size is given for some rows only: seen once, a few or many times, or a class if the clone is expanded.

>-|TRBD2|TRBV19|TRBJ2-2
TGTGCCAGTAGTATCGTCGCTATAGCGGGGGGCACCGGGGAGCTGTTTTTT
CASSIVAIAGGTGELFF
>-|TRBD1|TRBV20-1|TRBJ1-6
TGCAGTTACTATGCTACCGGGACAGATAATTCACCCCTCCACTTT
CSYYATGTDNSPLHF
>-|-|TRBV7-6|TRBJ1-2
TGTACCAGCAGCTTATCGGGGCCGGGCTACACCTTC
CTSSLSGPGYTF
>many|-|TRBV6-1|TRBJ1-2
TGTGCCAGCAGTAAGGGACCGGGAGACTATGGCTACACCTTC
CASSKGPGDYGYTF
>few|-|TRBV20-1|TRBJ2-7
TGCAGTGCTAGCGGTGCCTACGAGCAGTACTTC
CSASGAYEQYF
>-|-|TRBV6-5|TRBJ2-7
TGTGCCAGCAGAAGGGACAAGAGCTCCTACGAGCAGTACTTC
CASRRDKSSYEQYF
>many|-|TRBV6-2/TRBV6-3|TRBJ2-2
TGTGCCAGCAGTTTAACTTTCCCTAACACCGGGGAGCTGTTTTTT
CASSLTFPNTGELFF
>-|-|TRBV29-1|TRBJ2-2
TGCAGCGCCGGAAGGGGGTCCGGGGAGCTGTTTTTT
CSAGRGSGELFF
>-|-|TRBV27|TRBJ1-2
TGTGCCAGCAGTCCCTCCCCCGGACCGCGGGTCGGCTACACCTTC
CASSPSPGPRVGYTF
>-|-|TRBV12-5|TRBJ2-1
TGTGCTAGTGGTTTGCCATCAGACCCCACCTACAATGAGCAGTTCTTC
CASGLPSDPTYNEQFF
>many|-|TRBV7-6|TRBJ2-3
TGTGCCAGCAGCCCCCTAGACTCGGATACGCAGTATTTT
CASSPLDSDTQYF
>once|TRBD1|TRBV12-5|TRBJ2-2
TGTGCTAGTGGTTTCTCCACGGACAGGGGGGGCACCGGGGAGCTGTTTTTT
CASGFSTDRGGTGELFF
>-|TRBD1|TRBV6-5|TRBJ2-7
TGTGCCAGCAAGGACAGGGCTGACTACGAGCAGTACTTC
CASKDRADYEQYF
>many|-|TRBV7-9|TRBJ1-2
TGTGCCAGCAGCTGGCCACTGGGACGGAACTATGGCTACACCTTC
CASSWPLGRNYGYTF
>-|TRBD1|TRBV5-5|TRBJ1-5
TGTGCCAGCAGCCCTACAGGGGCGCCTAGCAATCAGCCCCAGCATTTT
CASSPTGAPSNQPQHF
>few|-|TRBV7-9|TRBJ1-5
TGTGCCACCCAATCACAGGGACCCAATCAGCCCCAGCATTTT
CATQSQGPNQPQHF
>many|-|TRBV7-8|TRBJ1-1
TGTGCCAGCAGCTCCCTCGGGGGGGGGTTAGCTGAAGCTTTCTTT
CASSSLGGGLAEAFF
>-|TRBD1|TRBV20-1|TRBJ1-1
TGCAGTGCTAGACTATCGACAGGGATGAACACTGAAGCTTTCTTT
CSARLSTGMNTEAFF
>many|TRBD1|TRBV7-8|TRBJ1-2
TGTGCCAGCAGCTCAAGTCCGGGACAGGGCCTCTATGGCTACACCTTC
CASSSSPGQGLYGYTF
>-|TRBD1|TRBV7-8|TRBJ1-5
TGTGCCAGCAGCCATGGACAGGTCCCCGGCAATCAGCCCCAGCATTTT
CASSHGQVPGNQPQHF
>-|TRBD2|TRBV6-6|TRBJ2-3
TGTGCCAGCACCGTCCCGGGACTAGCGGGGGGGCCGGGAGATACGCAGTATTTT
CASTVPGLAGGPGDTQYF
>few|-|TRBV28|TRBJ1-1
TGTGCCAGCAGTTTTCTCGTTGACACTCGGAACACTGAAGCTTTCTTT
CASSFLVDTRNTEAFF
>few|-|TRBV10-3|TRBJ1-2
TGTGCCATCCTTCGGGGCAGTCCCTATGGCTACACCTTC
CAILRGSPYGYTF
>many|-|TRBV25-1|TRBJ2-1
TGTGCCAGCAGTGAACAGGGCAGGAATGAGCAGTTCTTC
CASSEQGRNEQFF
>few|-|TRBV24-1|TRBJ1-2
TGTGCCACCAGTGATCACGACAGGCACTACACCTTC
CATSDHDRHYTF
>many|TRBD1|TRBV12-3/TRBV12-4|TRBJ1-1
TGTGCCAGCAGTTTAACAGGGGCTGGCACTGAAGCTTTCTTT
CASSLTGAGTEAFF
>-|TRBD2|TRBV7-9|TRBJ2-1
TGTGCCAGCAGTTTGCAGGCGGGGGGCGCGCGGGACAATGAGCAGTTCTTC
CASSLQAGGARDNEQFF
>-|-|TRBV19|TRBJ2-1
TGTGCCAGTAGTCCCGGTTCAGGGCGCTTTGAGCAGTTCTTC
CASSPGSGRFEQFF
>-|TRBD2|TRBV2|TRBJ2-2
TGTGCCAGCATACTTAGCGGGGGGCGCACCGGGGAGCTGTTTTTT
CASILSGGRTGELFF
>few|-|TRBV6-6|TRBJ2-5
TGTGCCAGCAGTTACTCTGGCCTCCGGGAGACCCAGTACTTC
CASSYSGLRETQYF
>-|-|TRBV20-1|TRBJ1-1
TGCAGTGCTAGAGATAAGGGACGGGGGAACACTGAAGCTTTCTTT
CSARDKGRGNTEAFF
>few|TRBD2|TRBV14|TRBJ2-3
TGTGCCAGCAGACCCACCGGGGGGAAGGCAGATACGCAGTATTTT
CASRPTGGKADTQYF
>many|-|TRBV7-2|TRBJ2-7
TGTGCCAGCACCGGCGGTTCCTCTTTATCCTACGAGCAGTACTTC
CASTGGSSLSYEQYF
>-|-|TRBV5-1|TRBJ2-1
TGCGCCAGCAGCCCACCGGTTGGGGGGCAGTTCTTC
CASSPPVGGQFF
>many|-|TRBV6-1|TRBJ1-1
TGTGCCAGCGCTCAGCTGAACACTGAAGCTTTCTTT
CASAQLNTEAFF
>-|-|TRBV20-1|TRBJ1-6
TGCAGTGCCGAAGATTCGGGGACCACCGATTCACCCCTCCACTTT
CSAEDSGTTDSPLHF
>-|-|TRBV27|TRBJ1-1
TGTGCCAACAGTTTATTTTTCGGCAGTAACACTGAAGCTTTCTTT
CANSLFFGSNTEAFF
>-|-|TRBV19|TRBJ2-3
TGTGCCACCTCGTTTGGGGTCATCGCAGATACGCAGTATTTT
CATSFGVIADTQYF
>few|TRBD2|TRBV6-5|TRBJ2-1
TGTGCCAGCAGTTTCTCCGGGACTAGCTATTACAATGAGCAGTTCTTC
CASSFSGTSYYNEQFF
>-|TRBD2|TRBV14|TRBJ2-1
TGTGCCAGCAGCCATATAAGCGGGGGGGCCAAAAATGAGCAGTTCTTC
CASSHISGGAKNEQFF
>-|-|TRBV14|TRBJ2-7
TGTGCCAGCAGCCAAGATTACACCGAGCAGTACTTC
CASSQDYTEQYF
>-|-|TRBV5-1|TRBJ1-4
TGCGCCAGCAGCTTGGATGTACAGGGCACTAATGAAAAACTGTTTTTT
CASSLDVQGTNEKLFF
>many|-|TRBV7-9|TRBJ1-1
TGTGCCAGCAGCTTAGATTCCAGGTTGACTGAAGCTTTCTTT
CASSLDSRLTEAFF
>few|-|TRBV7-3|TRBJ2-3
TGTGCCAGCAGCTTAAACCCAGGGGGGGCGCAGACAGATACGCAGTATTTT
CASSLNPGGAQTDTQYF
>-|-|TRBV7-2|TRBJ2-5
TGTGCCAGCAGCTTACGAAGGATCCAAGAGACCCAGTACTTC
CASSLRRIQETQYF
>few|-|TRBV20-1|TRBJ2-3
TGCAGTGCTAGGGCGGAGGCAGGGAGTTTAGCAGATACGCAGTATTTT
CSARAEAGSLADTQYF
>many|-|TRBV7-2|TRBJ1-1
TGTGCCAGCAGCTTAGGGGACACATCAAGCCAGAACACTGAAGCTTTCTTT
CASSLGDTSSQNTEAFF
>few|-|TRBV25-1|TRBJ2-1
TGTGCCAGCAGTGGACGGGGGTTGCATGAGCAGTTCTTC
CASSGRGLHEQFF
>few|-|TRBV10-3|TRBJ1-5
TGTGCCATCAGAGAGACGGATAATAGCAATCAGCCCCAGCATTTT
CAIRETDNSNQPQHF
>many|-|TRBV15|TRBJ1-5
TGTGCCACCAGCAGATCGACAGGACATAGCAATCAGCCCCAGCATTTT
CATSRSTGHSNQPQHF
>-|-|TRBV2|TRBJ2-5
TGTGCCACCAGCAGGGGGGGGCCCAAGGAGACCCAGTACTTC
CATSRGGPKETQYF
>-|-|TRBV6-5|TRBJ1-2
TGTGCCAGCAGCCATAATCCTCAGGGGTTGGCTAACTATGGCTACACCTTC
CASSHNPQGLANYGYTF
>few|-|TRBV5-6|TRBJ1-3
TGTGCCAGCAGCTCCAATCCCGAAGCACGAAACACCATATATTTT
CASSSNPEARNTIYF